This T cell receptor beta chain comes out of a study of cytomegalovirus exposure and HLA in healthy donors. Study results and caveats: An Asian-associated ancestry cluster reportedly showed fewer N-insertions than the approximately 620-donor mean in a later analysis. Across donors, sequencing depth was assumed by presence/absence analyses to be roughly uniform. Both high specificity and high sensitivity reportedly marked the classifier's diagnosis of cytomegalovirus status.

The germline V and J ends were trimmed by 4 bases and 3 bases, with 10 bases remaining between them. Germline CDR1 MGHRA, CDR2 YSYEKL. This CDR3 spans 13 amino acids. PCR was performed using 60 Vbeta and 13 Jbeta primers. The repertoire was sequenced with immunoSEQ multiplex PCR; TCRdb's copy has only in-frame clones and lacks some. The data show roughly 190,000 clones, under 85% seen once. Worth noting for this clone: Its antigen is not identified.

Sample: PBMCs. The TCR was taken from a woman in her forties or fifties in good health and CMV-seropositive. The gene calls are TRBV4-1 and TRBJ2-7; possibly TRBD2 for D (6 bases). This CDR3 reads CASSPLRDYEQYF. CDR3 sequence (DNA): TGCGCCAGCAGCCCCCTGCGGGACTACGAGCAGTACTTC.